Each of the 26 T cell receptor beta chains below was sequenced from the same sample in a study of blood T cell repertoires in COVID-19. This table comes from immunoSEQ multiplex PCR, and its TCRdb copy is limited to in-frame clones, with some not included. The sample lists hundreds of thousands of clones, about 88% seen once, with around 1.2% in the top ten. Sequenced material: peripheral blood. Source of these receptors: a man between 65 and 85 years old with acute or convalescent COVID-19.

V gene TRBV4-1 combines with J gene TRBJ2-1; D unclear. Deletions cut 2 bases from V and 0 bases from J, with 5 bases between. This CDR3 spans 14 amino acids. From germline, CDR1 is MGHRA and CDR2 YSYEKL. Here the CDR3 reads CASSQPSSYNEQFF. The CDR3 coding sequence is TGCGCCAGCAGCCAACCTAGCTCCTACAATGAGCAGTTCTTC.

This clone was seen only a few times. This chain links TRBV7-9 with TRBJ1-2; the D is unclear. The CDR3 is 15 amino acids. Trimming took off 5 bases at V and 2 bases at J, with 15 bases between the two ends. Germline V gives CDR1 SEHNR, CDR2 FQNEAQ (reference sequence). The CDR3 nucleotides read TGTGCCAGCAGCCCCGCTAGTGCAGCCAACTATGGCTACACCTTC. Its protein is CASSPASAANYGYTF.

The chain is built from TRBV6-6 and TRBJ1-4, with 9 bases identical to TRBD1. CDR1 is MNHNY, CDR2 SVGAGI, per germline (reference sequence). CDR3 length equals 16 residues. The V and J ends lost 3 bases and 8 bases, in that order; junction bases with no gene match: 10. The CDR3 bases are TGTGCCAGCAGTTATCCCACAGGGGGCGGACGCGAAAAACTGTTTTTT. Protein: CASSYPTGGGREKLFF.

The J gene is TRBJ2-1, the V gene TRBV11-3, with D maybe TRBD1 (6 bases). CDR1 is SGHNT, CDR2 YENEEA, per germline. The V end was cut by 5 bases, the J end by 3 bases, with 8 bases between. The CDR3 totals 13 residues. Here the CDR3 reads CASSPGHYNEQFF. CDR3 DNA sequence: TGTGCCAGCAGCCCGGGACACTACAATGAGCAGTTCTTC.

The chain recombines TRBV7-9 with TRBJ2-5; 9 bases line up with TRBD2. The CDR3 has 15 amino acids. Germline V gene sequence: CDR1 SEHNR, CDR2 FQNEAQ (reference sequence). J lost 4 bases, V lost 5 bases, and 8 bases had no gene match. The chain's CDR3 is CASSRAGGGVETQYF. CDR3 DNA sequence: TGTGCCAGCAGCCGAGCGGGAGGCGGAGTAGAGACCCAGTACTTC.

The chain is built from TRBV5-4 and TRBJ1-2; TRBD1 might be the D (6 bases). Germline-derived CDR1 and CDR2 are SGHNT and YYREEE (reference sequence). This CDR3 has 14 amino acids. V dropped 4 bases and J dropped 2 bases, with 12 bases sitting between them. The CDR3, as DNA: TGTGCCAGCAGCGGAGGGGGGGAGAACTATGGCTACACCTTC. It encodes CASSGGGENYGYTF.

The chain recombines TRBV28 with TRBJ1-1; D call uncertain. The V gene lost 7 bases and the J gene lost 0 bases, with 9 bases spanning the gap. This CDR3 spans 13 amino acids. Germline V gives CDR1 MDHEN, CDR2 SYDVKM. This CDR3 is CASTTTVNTEAFF. CDR3 nucleotide sequence: TGTGCCAGCACCACAACAGTGAACACTGAAGCTTTCTTT.

The chain uses TRBV3-1 (or the pseudogene TRBV3-2) and TRBJ2-3; 12 bases are shared with TRBD2. This CDR3 region has 17 residues. The V gene end was trimmed by 3 bases and the J gene end by 5 bases; junction bases not matched to a gene: 9. CDR1 LGHDT and CDR2 YNNKEL come from the germline V gene (reference sequence). The chain's CDR3 is CASSQDTSGRFGDTQYF. Written as DNA, the CDR3 is TGTGCCAGCAGCCAGGATACTAGCGGGAGGTTTGGAGATACGCAGTATTTT.

V and J are TRBV7-3 and TRBJ2-5; D possibly corresponds to TRBD2 (5 bases). The V gene's germline CDR1 is SGHTA and CDR2 FQGTGA. This CDR3 is 14 amino acids long. V was clipped by 5 bases and J by 6 bases, with 16 bases between them. This chain's CDR3 is CASSPNGELQTQYF. The CDR3 region has the DNA TGTGCCAGCAGCCCCAACGGGGAGTTGCAGACCCAGTACTTC.

The chain employs TRBV19 and TRBJ2-7, with D perhaps TRBD2 (5 bases). The CDR3 length is 16 residues. The germline V and J ends were trimmed by 3 bases and 1 base, with 16 bases remaining between them. Germline values: CDR1 LNHDA, CDR2 SQIVND (reference sequence). CDR3 sequence: CASSIVPGGGSYEQYF. CDR3 DNA sequence: TGTGCCAGTAGTATCGTGCCAGGCGGAGGATCCTACGAGCAGTACTTC.

The chain joins TRBV4-3 to TRBJ1-2; D is uncertain. Germline CDR1 reads LGHNA; CDR2 reads YSLEER. This CDR3 has 13 residues. Trimming took off 0 bases at V and 2 bases at J, with 4 bases between the two ends. For the CDR3, the DNA is TGCGCCAGCAGCCAAGACCAGAACTATGGCTACACCTTC. Translation: CASSQDQNYGYTF.

V is TRBV5-1 and J is TRBJ2-5, with D possibly matching TRBD1 (6 bases). V lost 4 bases and J lost 2, with 15 bases in between. The CDR3 extends over 15 amino acids. CDR1 is SGHRS, CDR2 YFSETQ, per germline. CDR3: CASSPGQTFQETQYF. The CDR3 bases are TGCGCCAGCAGCCCGGGACAAACCTTTCAAGAGACCCAGTACTTC.

This clone was observed a single time. The chain links TRBV7-2 to TRBJ2-1; D not certain. V lost 5 bases and J lost 7, with 15 bases in between. The CDR3 sequence is 14 residues long. Germline loops: CDR1 SGHTA, CDR2 FQGNSA. The CDR3 loop is CASSPLAASNEQFF. In nucleotides, the CDR3 is TGTGCCAGCAGCCCTCTGGCTGCCTCGAATGAGCAGTTCTTC. Full variable domain (remainder filled in from reference TRBV7-2 and TRBJ2-1): GAGVSQSPSNKVTEKGKDVELRCDPISGHTALYWYRQSLGQGLEFLIYFQGNSAPDKSGLPSDRFSAERTGGSVSTLTIQRTQQEDSAVYLCASSPLAASNEQFFGPGTRLTVL.

The chain links TRBV29-1 to TRBJ2-7, with 7 bases that match TRBD2. The CDR3 covers 13 residues. Germline values: CDR1 SQVTM, CDR2 ANQGSEA. Germline trimming cut 7 bases from V and 7 bases from J; bases unmatched to any gene: 13. CDR3 residues: CSAVGGGQGEQYF. The CDR3 nucleotides read TGCAGCGCCGTGGGGGGAGGGCAGGGTGAGCAGTACTTC.

The rearrangement links TRBV7-2 to TRBJ2-1, with D tentatively TRBD2 (6 bases). V gave up 4 bases and J gave up 0 bases, with 10 bases separating them. The CDR3 covers 15 residues. Per the germline V gene, CDR1 is SGHTA and CDR2 is FQGNSA. The CDR3 bases are TGTGCCAGCAGCTCTGGGAGGTCCTCCTACAATGAGCAGTTCTTC. Protein product: CASSSGRSSYNEQFF.

The chain recombines TRBV7-9 with TRBJ2-1, with TRBD2 identical over 13 bases. The CDR3 has 17 residues. The V gene end was trimmed by 2 bases and the J gene end by 3 bases; junction bases not matched to a gene: 4. Germline V gene data show CDR1 as SEHNR and CDR2 as FQNEAQ (reference sequence). For the CDR3, the DNA is TGTGCCAGCAGCTTAAGGACTAGCGGGAGTTTCTACAATGAGCAGTTCTTC. Translation: CASSLRTSGSFYNEQFF.

This rearrangement joins TRBV7-2 to TRBJ2-5, with TRBD2 identical over 8 bases. The CDR3 runs to 16 residues. V lost 1 base to trimming and J lost 5 bases; unmatched junction nucleotides: 9. Germline assignment: CDR1 SGHTA and CDR2 FQGNSA. CDR3 residues: CASSLDPPGGGETQYF. The CDR3 DNA sequence: TGTGCCAGCAGCTTAGACCCCCCGGGAGGGGGGGAGACCCAGTACTTC.

J is TRBJ2-5 and V is TRBV7-2, with D possibly being TRBD2 (5 bases). This CDR3 has 13 residues. Germline V lookup: CDR1 SGHTA, CDR2 FQGNSA. V lost 3 bases, J lost 4 bases, and 9 bases lay in between. CDR3 DNA sequence: TGTGCCAGCAGCTTTGGGCTAGCAGAGACCCAGTACTTC. Translating it yields CASSFGLAETQYF.

This chain uses TRBV21-1 with TRBJ2-3; the table names TRBD2, a call not compared with the DNA. TRBV21-1 is a listed pseudogene. The CDR3 runs to 19 residues. Here the CDR3 DNA reads TGTGCCAGCAGACCGATGGGACTAGCGGGAGTTAAAGACGCAGATACGCAGTATTTT. This gives the protein CASRPMGLAGVKDADTQYF.

In nucleotides, the CDR3 is TGTGCCTGGAGTGTACAGCAGGGGGCCTATGGCTACACCTTC. Protein product: CAWSVQQGAYGYTF. The gene calls are TRBV30 and TRBJ1-2; 8 bases line up with TRBD1. This CDR3 has 14 residues. Per germline, CDR1 GTSNPN and CDR2 SVGIG (reference sequence). The V gene end was trimmed by 0 bases and the J gene end by 4 bases; junction bases not matched to a gene: 4.

J is TRBJ2-1 and V is TRBV24-1; D may be TRBD2 (6 bases). CDR1 KGHDR and CDR2 SFDVKD come from the germline V gene. The CDR3 contains 17 residues. Trimming took 3 bases from V and 5 from J, leaving 19 bases between them. The DNA for the CDR3 is TGTGCCACCAGTGATCCTTCCGGCGGTGGAGGGGACAATGAGCAGTTCTTC. Translating it yields CATSDPSGGGGDNEQFF.

CDR3 sequence reads: CASSEAGRGSTDTQYF. As DNA, the CDR3 is TGTGCCAGCAGTGAAGCGGGGCGGGGAAGCACAGATACGCAGTATTTT. This rearrangement joins TRBV2 to TRBJ2-3, with D maybe TRBD2 (6 bases). This CDR3 has 16 residues. Deletions cut 0 bases from V and 0 bases from J, with 10 bases between. Germline CDR1 and CDR2: SNHLY and FYNNEI.

A single count supports this clone. The chain employs TRBV6-5 and TRBJ1-2; TRBD1 matches at 11 bases. The length of the CDR3 is 14 residues. Germline V gene data show CDR1 as MNHEY and CDR2 as SVGAGI. Unmatched junction bases numbered 7, after V lost 5 bases and J lost 8 bases. As DNA, the CDR3 is TGTGCCAGCAGTCGGACAGGGGGCTCGGGAGGCTACACCTTC. Translation: CASSRTGGSGGYTF.

The J gene is TRBJ1-2, the V gene TRBV4-3, with 7 bases fitting TRBD1. V shed 1 base and J 7 bases; nucleotides not matched to a gene: 9. The CDR3 runs 15 residues. CDR1 and CDR2 (germline): LGHNA, YSLEER. CDR3 sequence: CASSQGRQGMGGYTF. The CDR3 DNA reads TGCGCCAGCAGCCAAGGGAGACAGGGAATGGGTGGCTACACCTTC.

This clone was observed a single time. V and J are TRBV3-1 (or the pseudogene TRBV3-2) and TRBJ2-1, with 11 bases aligning to TRBD2. Germline V gene data show CDR1 as LGHDT and CDR2 as YNNKEL (reference sequence). CDR3 length: 15 residues. V was clipped by 4 bases and J by 5 bases; unmatched bases: 4. For the CDR3, the DNA is TGTGCCAGCAGCCTAGGACTAGCGGGCAACAATGAGCAGTTCTTC. It specifies CASSLGLAGNNEQFF.

The chain has TRBV10-3 and TRBJ2-1; unclear D gene. Trimming shortened V by 5 bases and J by 0 bases, and 11 bases separated the two germline ends. There are 15 residues in the CDR3. Germline CDR1 ENHRY, CDR2 SYGVKD. In DNA, the CDR3 is TGTGCCATCAGTTTAGGCGGTAGCTCCTACAATGAGCAGTTCTTC. Protein product: CAISLGGSSYNEQFF.